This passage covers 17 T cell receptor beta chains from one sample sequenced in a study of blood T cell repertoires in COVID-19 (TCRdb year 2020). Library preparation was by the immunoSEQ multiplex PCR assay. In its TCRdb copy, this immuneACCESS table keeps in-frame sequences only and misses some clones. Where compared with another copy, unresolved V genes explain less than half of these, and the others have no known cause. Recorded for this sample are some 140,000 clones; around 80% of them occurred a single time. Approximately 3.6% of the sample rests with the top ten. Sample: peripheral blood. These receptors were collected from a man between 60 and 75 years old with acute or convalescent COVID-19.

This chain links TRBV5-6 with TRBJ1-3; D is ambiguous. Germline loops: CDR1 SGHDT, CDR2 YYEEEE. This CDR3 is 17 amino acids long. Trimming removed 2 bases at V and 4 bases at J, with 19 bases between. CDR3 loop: CASSFTVDAQKGNTIYF. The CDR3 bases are TGTGCCAGCAGCTTTACAGTTGATGCGCAAAAAGGAAACACCATATATTTT.

This CDR3 reads CASSLYQGGRTDTQYF. CDR3 DNA sequence: TGTGCCAGCAGTTTGTATCAGGGAGGTCGAACAGATACGCAGTATTTT. The gene calls are TRBV27 and TRBJ2-3; D is possibly TRBD2 (6 bases). CDR3 length equals 16 residues. Germline CDR1 and CDR2: MNHEY and SMNVEV (reference sequence). V lost 3 bases to trimming and J lost 3 bases, with 16 bases between them.

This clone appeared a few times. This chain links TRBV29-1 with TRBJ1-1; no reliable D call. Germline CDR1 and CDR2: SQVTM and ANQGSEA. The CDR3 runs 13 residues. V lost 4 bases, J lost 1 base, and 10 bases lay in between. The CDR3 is CSVGAGSNTEAFF. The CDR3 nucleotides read TGCAGCGTTGGAGCTGGTTCGAACACTGAAGCTTTCTTT.

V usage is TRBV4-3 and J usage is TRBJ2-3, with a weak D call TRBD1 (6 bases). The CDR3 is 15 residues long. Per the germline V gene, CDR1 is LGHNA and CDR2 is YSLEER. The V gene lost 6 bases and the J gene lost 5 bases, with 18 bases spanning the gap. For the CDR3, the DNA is TGCGCCAGCAGTCGACGGACCTTCAGGGGAGATACGCAGTATTTT. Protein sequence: CASSRRTFRGDTQYF.

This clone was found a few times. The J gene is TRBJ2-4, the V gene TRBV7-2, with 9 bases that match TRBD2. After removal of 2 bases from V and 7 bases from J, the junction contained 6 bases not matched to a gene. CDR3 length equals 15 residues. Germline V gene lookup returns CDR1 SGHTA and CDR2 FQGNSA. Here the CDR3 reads CASSLFVAGVNIQYF. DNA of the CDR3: TGTGCCAGCAGCTTATTCGTAGCGGGAGTTAACATTCAGTACTTC.

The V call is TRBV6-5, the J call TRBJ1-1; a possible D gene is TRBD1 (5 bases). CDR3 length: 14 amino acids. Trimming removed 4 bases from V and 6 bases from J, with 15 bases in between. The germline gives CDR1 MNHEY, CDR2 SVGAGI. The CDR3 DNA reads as TGTGCCAGCAGTTTGGGGGGGAGGGGCGCTGAAGCTTTCTTT. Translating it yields CASSLGGRGAEAFF.

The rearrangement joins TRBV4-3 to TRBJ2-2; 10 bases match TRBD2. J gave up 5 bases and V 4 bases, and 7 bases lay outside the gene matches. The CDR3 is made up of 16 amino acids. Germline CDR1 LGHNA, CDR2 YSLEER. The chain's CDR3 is CASSLLAGMGTGELFF. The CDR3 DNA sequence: TGCGCCAGCAGCCTACTAGCGGGAATGGGGACCGGGGAGCTGTTTTTT.

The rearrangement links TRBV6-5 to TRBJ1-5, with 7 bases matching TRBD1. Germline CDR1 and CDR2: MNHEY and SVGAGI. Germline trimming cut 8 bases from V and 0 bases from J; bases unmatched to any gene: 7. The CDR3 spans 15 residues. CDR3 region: CASSQGLNSNQPQHF. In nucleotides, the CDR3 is TGTGCCAGCTCACAGGGGCTAAATAGCAATCAGCCCCAGCATTTT.

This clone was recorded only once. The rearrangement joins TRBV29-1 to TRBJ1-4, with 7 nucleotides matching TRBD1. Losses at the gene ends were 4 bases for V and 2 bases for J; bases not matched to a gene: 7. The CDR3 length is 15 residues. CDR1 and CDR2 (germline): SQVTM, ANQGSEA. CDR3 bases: TGCAGCGTTGGAAGGGGGCTCGGGACTAATGAAAAACTGTTTTTT. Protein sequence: CSVGRGLGTNEKLFF.

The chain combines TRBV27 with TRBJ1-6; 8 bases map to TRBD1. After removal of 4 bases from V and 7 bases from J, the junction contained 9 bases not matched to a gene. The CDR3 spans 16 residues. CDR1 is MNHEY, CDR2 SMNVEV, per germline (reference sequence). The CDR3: CASSSFRGQRNSPLHF. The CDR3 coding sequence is TGTGCCAGCAGTTCTTTCAGGGGGCAGCGGAATTCACCCCTCCACTTT.

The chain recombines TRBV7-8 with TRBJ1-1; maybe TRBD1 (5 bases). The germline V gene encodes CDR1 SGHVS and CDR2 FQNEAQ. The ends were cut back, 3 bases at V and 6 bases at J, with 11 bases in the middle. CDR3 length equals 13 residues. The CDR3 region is CASSFSWGAEAFF. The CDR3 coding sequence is TGTGCCAGCAGCTTTAGTTGGGGGGCTGAAGCTTTCTTT.

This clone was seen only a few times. The CDR3 region is CASSSGLKETQYF. Here the CDR3 DNA reads TGTGCCAGTTCTAGCGGTCTTAAGGAGACCCAGTACTTC. The rearrangement uses TRBV3-1 (or the pseudogene TRBV3-2) and TRBJ2-5; 7 nucleotides agree with TRBD2. The CDR3 has 13 residues. Germline lookup yields CDR1 LGHDT and CDR2 YNNKEL (reference sequence). V gave up 9 bases and J gave up 5 bases; unmatched junction bases: 9.

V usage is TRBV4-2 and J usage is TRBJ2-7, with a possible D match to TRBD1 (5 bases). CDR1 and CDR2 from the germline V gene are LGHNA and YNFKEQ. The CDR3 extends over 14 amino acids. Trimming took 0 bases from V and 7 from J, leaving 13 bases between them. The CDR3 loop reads CASSQELQGREQYF. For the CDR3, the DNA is TGTGCCAGCAGCCAAGAGTTGCAGGGCCGGGAGCAGTACTTC.

CDR3 protein: CASMRTNNEKLFF. Written as DNA, the CDR3 is TGTGCCAGTATGAGGACTAATAATGAAAAACTGTTTTTT. The chain employs TRBV19 and TRBJ1-4; no clear D gene. Germline CDR1 and CDR2: LNHDA and SQIVND (reference sequence). The CDR3 covers 13 residues. V was cut by 7 bases and J by 4 bases, with 10 bases left in between.

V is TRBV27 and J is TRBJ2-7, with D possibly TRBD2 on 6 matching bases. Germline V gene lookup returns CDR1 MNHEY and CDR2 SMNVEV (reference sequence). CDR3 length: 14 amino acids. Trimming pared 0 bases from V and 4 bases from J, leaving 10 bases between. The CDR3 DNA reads TGTGCCAGCAGTTTATCAGTGGGAGGATACGAGCAGTACTTC. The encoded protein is CASSLSVGGYEQYF.

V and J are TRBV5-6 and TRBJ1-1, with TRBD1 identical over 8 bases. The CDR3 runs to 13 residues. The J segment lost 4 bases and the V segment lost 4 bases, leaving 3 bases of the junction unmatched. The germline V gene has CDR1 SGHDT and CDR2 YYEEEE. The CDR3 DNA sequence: TGTGCCAGCAGCCTAGACAGGGGCACTGAAGCTTTCTTT. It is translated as CASSLDRGTEAFF.

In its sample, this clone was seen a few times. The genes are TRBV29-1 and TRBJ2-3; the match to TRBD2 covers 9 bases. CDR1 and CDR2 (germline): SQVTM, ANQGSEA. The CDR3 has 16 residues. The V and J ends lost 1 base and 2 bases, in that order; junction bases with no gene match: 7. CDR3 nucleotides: TGCAGCGTTGAAGCCCGACTAGCGGAGCTCACAGATACGCAGTATTTT. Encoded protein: CSVEARLAELTDTQYF.